These T cell receptor beta chains were read from a single sample in a study of identifying expanded T cells in peripheral blood. Profiling relied on immunoSEQ multiplex PCR, and the TCRdb table lists in-frame clones only, not all of them. Among tens of thousands of clones, around 87% were seen once, and the ten largest hold around 4.6%. The material sequenced was blood. The receptors come from a person aged 18 to 70 in good health. CDR3s include the opening cysteine and the closing phenylalanine or tryptophan. The D gene is left open where the match is weak. Clone size appears in some rows only: once, few, many, or a class for an expanded clone.

>-|TRBV9|-|TRBJ2-1
TGTGCCAGCAGCGTAGCTACGGAGGCGGGGGAGCAGTTCTTC
CASSVATEAGEQFF
>-|TRBV18|-|TRBJ1-5
TGTGCCAGCTCACCAGATGATTATAGCAATCAGCCCCAGCATTTT
CASSPDDYSNQPQHF
>few|TRBV6-5|TRBD1|TRBJ1-5
TGTGCCAGCAGTTTCCGGACAGGCCCCCAGCATTTT
CASSFRTGPQHF
>-|TRBV30|-|TRBJ2-7
TGTGCCTGGAGAGCCGATCCCGGGACGGACGAGCAGTACTTC
CAWRADPGTDEQYF
>once|TRBV27|TRBD1|TRBJ2-7
TGTGCCAGCACGGGACAGGGGGAAGAGCAGTACTTC
CASTGQGEEQYF
>-|TRBV5-6|TRBD2|TRBJ2-3
TGTGCCAGCAGCTGGAGCGGGGGGGCAATCAGCGATACGCAGTATTTT
CASSWSGGAISDTQYF
>-|TRBV15|-|TRBJ2-5
TGTGCCACCAGCAGAAGCCCCAGGGGCGGTCTCGTGGAGACCCAGTACTTC
CATSRSPRGGLVETQYF
>once|TRBV7-2|-|TRBJ1-2
TGTGCCAGCAGCTTGGCCCCACAGGGAAACTATGGCTACACCTTC
CASSLAPQGNYGYTF
>-|TRBV6-1|-|TRBJ2-7
TGTGCCACCGACAGTACCTCCTACGAGCAGTACTTC
CATDSTSYEQYF
>-|TRBV10-1|TRBD2|TRBJ2-7
TGCGCCAGCAGTGACCCTGGGACTAGCGGGAGCGGCTACGAGCAGTACTTC
CASSDPGTSGSGYEQYF
>-|TRBV7-9|-|TRBJ2-7
TGTGCCAGCAGCTTGAGTGCGGTGACCTACGAGCAGTACTTC
CASSLSAVTYEQYF
>-|TRBV19|TRBD2|TRBJ2-2
TGTGCCAGTAGCCGGGGGGGCCAAACCGGGGAGCTGTTTTTT
CASSRGGQTGELFF
>-|TRBV6-1|-|TRBJ1-5
TGTGCCAGCAGTGGGGCAGGCGGTAGCAATCAGCCCCAGCATTTT
CASSGAGGSNQPQHF
>-|TRBV6-4|TRBD2|TRBJ2-3
TGTGCCAGCAGTCCCAGCGGGAGAGATACGCAGTATTTT
CASSPSGRDTQYF
>-|TRBV5-1|-|TRBJ2-7
TGCGCCAGCAGCTTGGAGCTGGGGAATACAGGCGAGCAGTACTTC
CASSLELGNTGEQYF
>-|TRBV6-6|-|TRBJ1-1
TGTGCCAGCAGTTACTCCGGACTCATGAACACTGAAGCTTTCTTT
CASSYSGLMNTEAFF
>-|TRBV27|-|TRBJ1-2
TGTGCCAGCAGCCGGGCAGGGTATGGCTACACCTTC
CASSRAGYGYTF
>-|TRBV6-6|-|TRBJ2-7
TGTGCCAGCGGGGAGACGGGCTCCTACGAGCAGTACTTC
CASGETGSYEQYF
>once|TRBV5-5|-|TRBJ2-7
TGTGCCAGCAGCTTGGGAATAGTCTACGAGCAGTACTTC
CASSLGIVYEQYF
>once|TRBV4-1|-|TRBJ2-1
TGCGCCAGCAGCCACCCTCAGGGAATTGAGCAGTTCTTC
CASSHPQGIEQFF
>once|TRBV7-8|-|TRBJ1-1
TGTGCCAGCAACCCAAACAGGGTTAGTATTGGCTTAACTGAAGCTTTCTTT
CASNPNRVSIGLTEAFF
>-|TRBV19|TRBD1|TRBJ2-2
TGTGCCAGTAGTATAGGGGACAGGGGTGGTACCGGGGAGCTGTTTTTT
CASSIGDRGGTGELFF
>-|TRBV15|TRBD2|TRBJ2-5
TGTGCCACCAGCAGGGGGACTAGCCGAGAGACCCAGTACTTC
CATSRGTSRETQYF